This T cell receptor beta chain is from a study of tumor-infiltrating lymphocytes in primary liver carcinoma. V was clipped by 6 bases and J by 1 base, with 9 bases between them. The germline V gene has CDR1 KGHDR and CDR2 SFDVKD. The CDR3 length is 14 residues. This clonotype was recorded a few times. The antigen is undetermined. Priming with a constant-region primer yielded TCR beta cDNA from around 0.45 ug total RNA. It was through three nested multiplex PCR rounds of slightly modified ARM-PCR that TCR beta libraries arose. It was with TRBV1-TRBV30 forward primers and a C-beta reverse primer that the first two PCR rounds were run, at roughly 9 cycles each. TCRdb re-called the multiplex PCR reads through MiXCR, storing one row per CDR3 protein. The sample lists fewer than 350,000 distinct CDR3 sequences, over 55% occurring once. Unsorted whole blood supplied the blood RNA, and germline DNA was isolated too. Before any surgery took place, four milliliters of peripheral blood were collected.

Study-level points and caveats: Researchers did not compare CD4+ and CD8+ repertoires, as samples were bulk unsorted. Compared with blood, tumor repertoires held significantly more in their top 250 clones.

The sequence came from a man aged 40-49 years with primary liver carcinoma and hepatitis B virus infection. This chain uses TRBV24-1 with TRBJ2-1, with D possibly TRBD2 on 6 matching bases. Sequencing was done on a sample of peripheral blood. The CDR3 sequence is CATSPGVSYNEQFF. The CDR3 DNA reads TGTGCCACCAGTCCGGGAGTTTCCTACAATGAGCAGTTCTTC.